The 14 T cell receptor beta chains listed next were all sequenced from one sample in a study of Graves' ophthalmopathy and Graves' hyperthyroidism. Scientists amplified the TCR beta CDR3 regions from RNA transcripts. The first round was an RT-PCR with HTBI primers, and the second round was a multiplex PCR. MiXCR, applied by TCRdb to the multiplex PCR reads, yields one record per CDR3 protein. The table shows under 800,000 distinct CDR3 sequences, with approximately 22% occurring only once. The sequenced sample consisted of peripheral blood. The receptors originated from a woman under 30 with stable Graves' hyperthyroidism. Some clones in this sample may be carry-over from other donors' samples.

This clonotype was seen at least ten times. The V call is TRBV6-1, the J call TRBJ1-2; 9 bases are shared with TRBD1. The ends lost 6 bases at V and 1 base at J; junction bases unmatched: 6. From germline, CDR1 is MNHNS and CDR2 SASEGT. This CDR3 contains 15 residues. The CDR3 DNA is TGTGCCAGCAGAACACAGGGGGCCGGTAACTATGGCTACACCTTC. Translating gives CASRTQGAGNYGYTF.

In this sample, this clonotype turned up many times. The rearrangement joins TRBV20-1 to TRBJ2-7; 7 positions match TRBD2. This CDR3 region has 15 residues. Germline-derived CDR1 and CDR2 are DFQATT and SNEGSKA (reference sequence). V was clipped by 4 bases and J by 2 bases; unmatched bases: 11. CDR3 sequence (DNA): TGCAGTGCTACCCACTTCCCGGGGGGTACCTACGAGCAGTACTTC. Its protein is CSATHFPGGTYEQYF.

This clonotype was seen at least ten times. The chain links TRBV24-1 to TRBJ1-1; 10 nucleotides agree with TRBD1. V lost 9 bases and J lost 3; bases outside the gene matches: 3. This CDR3 is 13 amino acids long. Germline V gene lookup returns CDR1 KGHDR and CDR2 SFDVKD. The CDR3 sequence: CATRDRGYTEAFF. CDR3 in DNA: TGTGCCACCCGGGACAGGGGATACACTGAAGCTTTCTTT.

The table lists this clonotype with a few counts. The V call is TRBV12-3 or TRBV12-4, the J call TRBJ2-3; D gene ambiguous. The CDR3 is 14 residues long. Trimming left V 7 bases short and J 4 bases short, with 15 bases between. The CDR3: CASTHDSVSDTQYF. The CDR3 bases are TGTGCCAGCACCCATGATTCAGTTTCAGATACGCAGTATTTT.

The chain has TRBV5-1 and TRBJ2-2; D possibly corresponds to TRBD2 (6 bases). Germline-derived CDR1 and CDR2 are SGHRS and YFSETQ. There are 13 residues in the CDR3. With 3 bases removed from V and 6 bases from J, the gap between germline ends came to 9 bases. CDR3 nucleotides: TGCGCCAGCAGCTCAACGGGGGCCGGGGAGCTGTTTTTT. This encodes CASSSTGAGELFF.

This clonotype was found many times. V usage is TRBV7-6 and J usage is TRBJ2-7; TRBD2 might be the D (5 bases). Germline CDR1 is SGHVS and CDR2 is FNYEAQ. The CDR3 has 14 residues. Deletions cut 1 base from V and 2 bases from J, with 9 bases between. The CDR3 protein is CASSLEAGTYEQYF. For the CDR3, the DNA is TGTGCCAGCAGCTTAGAGGCGGGTACCTACGAGCAGTACTTC.

This clonotype was picked up many times. The chain has TRBV11-2 and TRBJ2-7, with 9 bases fitting TRBD2. V trimming: 3 bases; J trimming: 5 bases; junction bases outside the gene matches: 14. Germline CDR1 SGHAT, CDR2 FQNNGV. The CDR3 is 17 amino acids. CDR3 sequence: CASSFPPWVAGAHEQYF. CDR3 in DNA: TGTGCCAGCAGCTTTCCCCCTTGGGTAGCGGGGGCCCACGAGCAGTACTTC.

This clonotype was recorded a few times. The genes are TRBV4-1 and TRBJ2-7; perhaps TRBD2 as D (6 bases). Germline V gene lookup returns CDR1 MGHRA and CDR2 YSYEKL. V was clipped by 1 base and J by 2 bases, with 12 bases between them. CDR3 length: 15 residues. CDR3 protein: CASSQGRDLPYEQYF. The CDR3 region has the DNA TGCGCCAGCAGCCAAGGGAGGGACCTACCCTACGAGCAGTACTTC.

The chain recombines TRBV5-1 with TRBJ1-1; D is unresolved. Germline loops: CDR1 SGHRS, CDR2 YFSETQ. The V and J ends lost 3 bases and 4 bases respectively, with 16 bases between them. The CDR3 length is 15 residues. Here the CDR3 DNA reads TGCGCCAGCAGCTCGGGGTCCATCGTGGCCACTGAAGCTTTCTTT. Amino acids: CASSSGSIVATEAFF.

This clonotype was found many times. The CDR3 DNA follows: TGTGCCAGCAAATCAACGGGATCCTACGAGCAGTACTTC. This encodes CASKSTGSYEQYF. The V gene is TRBV6-2 or TRBV6-3, the J gene TRBJ2-7, with TRBD2 as a possible D gene (5 bases). Per germline, CDR1 MNHEY and CDR2 SVGEGT. Trimming stripped 7 bases from V and 1 base from J, with 11 bases between. CDR3 length: 13 residues.

This clonotype came up many times. The rearrangement links TRBV2 to TRBJ2-7; D may be TRBD1 (5 bases). The CDR3 is made up of 13 amino acids. The V gene's germline CDR1 is SNHLY and CDR2 FYNNEI. V lost 6 bases, J lost 3 bases, and 12 bases lay in between. CDR3 sequence: CASSPDTNYEQYF. In DNA form, the CDR3 reads TGTGCCAGCAGCCCGGACACCAACTACGAGCAGTACTTC.

The sample holds many counts of this clonotype. V and J are TRBV12-3 or TRBV12-4 and TRBJ1-5; 9 bases line up with TRBD1. V shed 6 bases, J shed 6 bases, and the junction held 6 bases outside the gene matches. This CDR3 region has 14 residues. The CDR3 sequence is CASSPTGGVQPQHF. CDR3 in DNA: TGTGCCAGCAGCCCCACAGGGGGCGTTCAGCCCCAGCATTTT.

The gene calls are TRBV2 and TRBJ1-5; 8 bases map to TRBD1. V was pared by 5 bases and J by 7 bases, with 10 bases of the junction left unmatched. Looked up from germline, CDR1 is SNHLY and CDR2 is FYNNEI. This CDR3 spans 15 amino acids. The CDR3: CASSTDRGWGQPQHF. In DNA form, the CDR3 reads TGTGCCAGCAGTACCGACAGGGGATGGGGCCAGCCCCAGCATTTT.

The V gene is TRBV7-9, the J gene TRBJ1-1; D gene uncertain. The CDR3 is 14 residues long. V gave up 5 bases and J gave up 3 bases, with 13 bases separating them. CDR1 and CDR2 (germline): SEHNR, FQNEAQ (reference sequence). The CDR3 reads CASSPAGDYTEAFF. CDR3 DNA sequence: TGTGCCAGCAGCCCCGCCGGGGATTACACTGAAGCTTTCTTT.